The rows below give T cell receptor beta chains drawn from one sample of a study of cytomegalovirus exposure and HLA in healthy donors. Sequencing used immunoSEQ multiplex PCR; TCRdb keeps in-frame clones, though not all of them. This table holds 150,000 to 200,000 clones, approximately 80% found once. Sample: PBMCs. All receptors derive from a girl aged 10 to 17 in good health and CMV-seropositive. The CDR3 runs from the conserved cysteine through the conserved F or W. Each record gives: clone size, J gene, D gene, V gene, CDR3 DNA, CDR3 protein. The D gene is left open where the match is weak. Clone size, where shown, is once, few, many, or a class for clones that have expanded.

NA,TRBJ2-7,TRBD2,TRBV11-2,TGTGCCAGCAGCTTGCCGGGACTAGGGAGCTACGAGCAGTACTTC,CASSLPGLGSYEQYF
few,TRBJ1-4,NA,TRBV10-2,TGCGCCAGCAGGTTGGGGCAGGTTGAAAAACTGTTTTTT,CASRLGQVEKLFF
NA,TRBJ2-3,TRBD2,TRBV4-1,TGCGCCAGCAGCCAGGAAAAGACTAGCGGAAGCACAGATACGCAGTATTTT,CASSQEKTSGSTDTQYF
NA,TRBJ1-5,NA,TRBV6-6,TGTGCCAGCAGTTCGATAACCGCGCCGCCCCAGCATTTT,CASSSITAPPQHF
NA,TRBJ2-7,NA,TRBV6-6,TGTGCCAGCAGTTACGGGGCCTATGGGGACGAGCAGTACTTC,CASSYGAYGDEQYF
NA,TRBJ2-7,TRBD1,TRBV5-4,TGTGCCAGCAGCTTCACAGGGGTGTCTTACGAGCAGTACTTC,CASSFTGVSYEQYF
NA,TRBJ2-7,TRBD1,TRBV19,TGTGCCAGTAGTTCGACGACAGGGGCCACCTACGAGCAGTACTTC,CASSSTTGATYEQYF
NA,TRBJ2-1,NA,TRBV14,TGTGCCAGCAGCCAAGGGCTAGTTGGTGAGCAGTTCTTC,CASSQGLVGEQFF
NA,TRBJ2-7,NA,TRBV5-6,TGTGCCAGCAGGACATTGTTACGGGAAAGCGAGCAGTACTTC,CASRTLLRESEQYF
once,TRBJ1-4,NA,TRBV7-9,TGTTCCAGCAGCTTCTATGACTCGAAACTGTTTTTT,CSSSFYDSKLFF
NA,TRBJ1-4,NA,TRBV7-8,TGTGCCAGCAGCATTCGTTTCGTAGGGGCTAATGAAAAACTGTTTTTT,CASSIRFVGANEKLFF
NA,TRBJ1-5,TRBD1,TRBV5-1,TGCGCCAGCAGCTGGGGACAGGGCAATCAGCCCCAGCATTTT,CASSWGQGNQPQHF
NA,TRBJ2-2,NA,TRBV25-1,TGTGCCAGCAGTGAATCTACAGGGAAGGAGGAGCTGTTTTTT,CASSESTGKEELFF
NA,TRBJ1-5,TRBD1,TRBV7-8,TGTGCCAGCAGCTTCACCCTTAGGGACAGTAATCAGCCCCAGCATTTT,CASSFTLRDSNQPQHF
few,TRBJ2-3,TRBD2,TRBV5-1,TGCGCCAGCAGCTTGGAAGCGGGAGGGGTTGCAGATACGCAGTATTTT,CASSLEAGGVADTQYF
once,TRBJ2-7,TRBD1,TRBV7-9,TGTGCCAGCAGCCGGGCAGGGGGAGACTACGAGCAGTACTTC,CASSRAGGDYEQYF
NA,TRBJ2-3,NA,TRBV27,TGTGCCAGCAGTTTAAGGCAGCGGGGCACAGATACGCAGTATTTT,CASSLRQRGTDTQYF
NA,TRBJ1-2,TRBD1,TRBV6-5,TGTGCCAGCAGTTACAGGGACAGGGGGCGAAGTGGCTACACCTTC,CASSYRDRGRSGYTF
NA,TRBJ2-3,NA,TRBV12-1,TGTGCCAGCAGCTTAAGACGACTAGCGGGAGACCCTACGAGCACAGATACGCAGTATTTT,CASSLRRLAGDPTSTDTQYF
NA,TRBJ2-7,TRBD1,TRBV5-1,TGCGCCAGCAGCGGGGACAGGGGTTCTTACGAGCAGTACTTC,CASSGDRGSYEQYF
NA,TRBJ2-7,NA,TRBV28,TGTGCCAGCAGTTTCGTACTCTCCTACGAGCAGTACTTC,CASSFVLSYEQYF
NA,TRBJ2-7,TRBD1,TRBV10-3,TGTGCCATCAGTCGAGGACAGGGGTACGAGCAGTACTTC,CAISRGQGYEQYF
NA,TRBJ1-1,TRBD1,TRBV5-1,TGCGCCAGCAGCCCGAGGGGACAGGGGGCCTTGGACACTGAAGCTTTCTTT,CASSPRGQGALDTEAFF
NA,TRBJ2-2,NA,TRBV6-5,TGTGCCAGCACCCGAGGTGCCATCAACACCGGGGAGCTGTTTTTT,CASTRGAINTGELFF
NA,TRBJ2-2,NA,TRBV13,TGTGCCAGCAGCCCCGGTAGCCGGTCCGGGGAGCTGTTTTTT,CASSPGSRSGELFF
NA,TRBJ1-2,TRBD1,TRBV5-6,TGTGCCAGCAGCTTGACTGGGACAGGGGGCGCTGGGAGTGGCTACACCTTC,CASSLTGTGGAGSGYTF
NA,TRBJ2-1,TRBD2,TRBV4-2,TGTGCCAGCAGAACTAGCGGGAGCGAGCAGTTCTTC,CASRTSGSEQFF
NA,TRBJ1-4,NA,TRBV5-5,TGTGCCAGCAGCTTGGAACTCCAGGCGAATGAAAAACTGTTTTTT,CASSLELQANEKLFF
NA,TRBJ1-5,TRBD1,TRBV11-2,TGTGCCAGCAGCCGGACAGGGGGCTATAGCAATCAGCCCCAGCATTTT,CASSRTGGYSNQPQHF
NA,TRBJ2-2,NA,TRBV5-1,TGCGCCAGCAGCTTGGACAGTCCCACCGGGGAGCTGTTTTTT,CASSLDSPTGELFF
NA,TRBJ2-7,NA,TRBV4-2,TGTGCCAGCAGCCCAACCGCAGGTGACCTCTCCTACGAGCAGTACTTC,CASSPTAGDLSYEQYF
NA,TRBJ2-3,NA,TRBV6-5,TGTGCCAGCAGTCAAGCGGATACGCAGTATTTT,CASSQADTQYF
NA,TRBJ2-3,TRBD2,TRBV19,TGTGCCAGTAGCGAGACTAGCGCGCAGTATTTT,CASSETSAQYF
few,TRBJ1-1,TRBD1,TRBV18,TGTGCCAGCTCACGGACAGGGGGGGCTGTGGGAAACACTGAAGCTTTCTTT,CASSRTGGAVGNTEAFF
NA,TRBJ1-2,NA,TRBV6-5,TGTGCCAGCAGTTTATCAGGGGTTGGGTTGAAAGGCTACACCTTC,CASSLSGVGLKGYTF
NA,TRBJ2-3,TRBD2,TRBV5-1,TGCGCCAGCAGCCATGGGGTGGCTAGCGGAATCACAGATACGCAGTATTTT,CASSHGVASGITDTQYF
NA,TRBJ2-4,NA,TRBV30,TGTGCCTGGAGTCTACCCCTAGCCAAAAACATTCAGTACTTC,CAWSLPLAKNIQYF
NA,TRBJ2-7,NA,TRBV5-8,TGTGCCAGCAGCTACGGGCGGGATTACGAGCAGTACTTC,CASSYGRDYEQYF